The following is a T cell receptor (beta chain) sequence with its context. The data were taken from a study of technical replicates of blood from several donors. Trimming stripped 5 bases from V and 7 bases from J, with 9 bases between. Germline-derived CDR1 and CDR2 are MDHEN and SYDVKM. The CDR3 is made up of 12 amino acids. This table comes from immunoSEQ multiplex PCR, and its TCRdb copy is limited to in-frame clones, with some not included. This table holds about 84,000 clones, 85% to 95% found once. This clonotype originated in a human donor in good health. The chain is built from TRBV28 and TRBJ1-5; D uncertain. Sample: T cells isolated from PBMCs. DNA of the CDR3: TGTGCCAGCAGTGTCGATGGCCAGCCCCAGCATTTT. Protein product: CASSVDGQPQHF.